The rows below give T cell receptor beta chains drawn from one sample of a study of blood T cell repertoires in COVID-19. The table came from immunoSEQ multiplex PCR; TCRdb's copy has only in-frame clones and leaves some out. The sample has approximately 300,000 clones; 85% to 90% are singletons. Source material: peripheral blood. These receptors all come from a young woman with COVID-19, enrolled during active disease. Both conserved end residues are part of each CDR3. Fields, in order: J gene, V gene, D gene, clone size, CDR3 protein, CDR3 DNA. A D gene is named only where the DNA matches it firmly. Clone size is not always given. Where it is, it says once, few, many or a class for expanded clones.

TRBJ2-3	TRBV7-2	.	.	CASSLVSLTDTQYF	TGTGCCAGCAGCTTAGTGTCTCTAACAGATACGCAGTATTTT
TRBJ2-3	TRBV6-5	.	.	CASCSTRSDTQYF	TGTGCCAGCTGCAGTACCCGTTCAGATACGCAGTATTTT
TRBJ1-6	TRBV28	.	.	CASSLRQVNSPLHF	TGTGCCAGCAGTTTGAGACAGGTCAATTCACCCCTCCACTTT
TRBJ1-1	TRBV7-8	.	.	CASIPGQRTTEAFF	TGTGCCAGCATTCCGGGACAACGGACCACTGAAGCTTTCTTT
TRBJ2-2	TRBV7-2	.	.	CASSLSWGVTTGELFF	TGTGCCAGCAGTCTGTCCTGGGGGGTTACCACCGGGGAGCTGTTTTTT
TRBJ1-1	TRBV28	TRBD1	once	CASSRDREFDTEAFF	TGTGCCAGCAGTCGGGACAGGGAGTTCGACACTGAAGCTTTCTTT
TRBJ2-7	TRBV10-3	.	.	CAISESRGISYEQYF	TGTGCCATCAGTGAGTCTAGGGGCATATCCTACGAGCAGTACTTC
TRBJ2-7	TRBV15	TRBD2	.	CATAEERGAYEQYF	TGTGCCACCGCGGAGGAGCGGGGGGCCTACGAGCAGTACTTC
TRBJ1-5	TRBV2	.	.	CASSEQGGNQPQHF	TGTGCCAGCAGTGAGCAAGGGGGAAATCAGCCCCAGCATTTT
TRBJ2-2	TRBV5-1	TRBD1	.	CASSPTGQGPTGELFF	TGCGCCAGCAGCCCGACGGGACAGGGTCCGACCGGGGAGCTGTTTTTT
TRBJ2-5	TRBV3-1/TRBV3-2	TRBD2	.	CASSLAGGEETQYF	TGTGCCAGCAGCCTAGCGGGGGGGGAGGAGACCCAGTACTTC
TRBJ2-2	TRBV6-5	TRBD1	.	CAGALSGGNTGELFF	TGTGCCGGCGCGTTATCAGGGGGGAACACCGGGGAGCTGTTTTTT
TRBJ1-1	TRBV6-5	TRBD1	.	CASSYRGRDTEAFF	TGTGCCAGCAGTTACAGGGGGCGGGACACTGAAGCTTTCTTT
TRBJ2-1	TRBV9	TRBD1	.	CASSGRPGQGFYEQFF	TGTGCCAGCAGCGGCCGGCCGGGACAGGGTTTCTATGAGCAGTTCTTC
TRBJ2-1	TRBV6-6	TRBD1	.	CASSYDRVEFF	TGTGCCAGCAGCTACGACAGGGTGGAGTTCTTC
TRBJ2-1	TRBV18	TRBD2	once	CASSPLAGLSEQFF	TGTGCCAGCTCACCACTAGCGGGGCTTAGTGAGCAGTTCTTC
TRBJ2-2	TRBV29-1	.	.	CSVAPGAGAGELFF	TGCAGCGTTGCTCCGGGGGCGGGGGCCGGGGAGCTGTTTTTT
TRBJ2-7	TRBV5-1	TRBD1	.	CASSYRDSGYEQYF	TGCGCCAGCAGCTATCGGGACAGCGGCTACGAGCAGTACTTC
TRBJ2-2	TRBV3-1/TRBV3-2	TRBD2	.	CASSQAPGLAGDTRTGELFF	TGTGCCAGCAGCCAAGCCCCCGGACTAGCGGGGGACACACGGACCGGGGAGCTGTTTTTT
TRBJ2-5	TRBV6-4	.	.	CASSVDLWETQYF	TGTGCCAGCAGTGTCGACTTATGGGAGACCCAGTACTTC
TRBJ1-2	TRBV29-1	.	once	CSVDMAGDYGYTF	TGCAGCGTTGATATGGCGGGGGATTATGGCTACACCTTC
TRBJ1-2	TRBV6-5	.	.	CASSYQGISNYGYTF	TGTGCCAGCAGTTACCAGGGAATCTCTAACTATGGCTACACCTTC
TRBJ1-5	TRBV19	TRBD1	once	CASRNRGQRQPQHF	TGTGCCAGTAGAAACAGGGGGCAGAGGCAGCCCCAGCATTTT
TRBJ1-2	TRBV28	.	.	CASHRVDYGYTF	TGTGCCAGCCACAGGGTAGACTATGGCTACACCTTC
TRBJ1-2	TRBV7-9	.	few	CASTLATNYGYTF	TGTGCCAGCACCTTGGCTACTAACTATGGCTACACCTTC
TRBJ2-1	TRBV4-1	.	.	CASSQDSGFPWNEQFF	TGCGCCAGCAGCCAAGATTCAGGGTTTCCCTGGAATGAGCAGTTCTTC
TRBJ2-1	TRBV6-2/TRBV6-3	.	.	CASSHGGRYNEQFF	TGTGCCAGCAGCCACGGGGGGCGGTACAATGAGCAGTTCTTC
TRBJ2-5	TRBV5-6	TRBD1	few	CASSRGQGQETQYF	TGTGCCAGCAGCAGAGGACAGGGACAAGAGACCCAGTACTTC
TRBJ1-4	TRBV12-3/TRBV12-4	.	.	CASGGGEEKLFF	TGTGCCAGTGGGGGGGGAGAAGAAAAACTGTTTTTT
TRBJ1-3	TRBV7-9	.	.	CASSSSRVTLGNTIYF	TGTGCCAGCAGCTCTAGCCGGGTAACCCTGGGAAACACCATATATTTT
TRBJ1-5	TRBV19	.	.	CASSPPLTGSNQPQHF	TGTGCCAGTAGTCCCCCTTTGACCGGGAGTAATCAGCCCCAGCATTTT
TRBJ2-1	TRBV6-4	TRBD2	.	CASSDGGGANEQFF	TGTGCCAGCAGTGACGGCGGGGGGGCCAATGAGCAGTTCTTC
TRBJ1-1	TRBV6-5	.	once	CASRTGEPTEAFF	TGTGCCAGCAGAACGGGGGAACCGACTGAAGCTTTCTTT
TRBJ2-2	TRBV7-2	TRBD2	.	CASSSSGGWNTGELFF	TGTGCCAGCAGCTCTAGCGGGGGGTGGAACACCGGGGAGCTGTTTTTT
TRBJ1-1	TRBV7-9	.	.	CASSLADLFSPRTEAFF	TGTGCCAGCAGCTTAGCGGACTTGTTCTCTCCGAGAACTGAAGCTTTCTTT
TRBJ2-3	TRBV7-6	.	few	CASSQTGTPSTDTQYF	TGTGCCAGCAGTCAAACCGGGACACCAAGCACAGATACGCAGTATTTT
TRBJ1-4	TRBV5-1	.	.	CASSLAAGRNEKLFF	TGCGCCAGCAGCCTGGCCGCGGGGCGTAATGAAAAACTGTTTTTT
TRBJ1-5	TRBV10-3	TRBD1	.	CAISSGQGAVSNQPQHF	TGTGCCATCAGTTCGGGACAGGGCGCCGTTAGCAATCAGCCCCAGCATTTT
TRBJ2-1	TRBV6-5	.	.	CASSHFQRDEQFF	TGTGCCAGCAGTCACTTTCAACGGGATGAGCAGTTCTTC
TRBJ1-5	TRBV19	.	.	CASSPRGILGNQPQHF	TGTGCCAGTAGTCCCAGGGGTATCCTTGGGAATCAGCCCCAGCATTTT
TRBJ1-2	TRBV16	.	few	CASSQSSSFYGYTF	TGTGCCAGCAGCCAATCATCCAGTTTCTATGGCTACACCTTC
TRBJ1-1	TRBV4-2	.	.	CASSQERGRNTEAFF	TGTGCCAGCAGCCAAGAGAGAGGGCGGAACACTGAAGCTTTCTTT
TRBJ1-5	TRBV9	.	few	CASSVGRENQPQHF	TGTGCCAGCAGCGTAGGGAGGGAGAACCAGCCCCAGCATTTT
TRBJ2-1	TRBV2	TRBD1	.	CASSLDRGSYNEQFF	TGTGCCAGCAGTCTCGACAGGGGGTCGTACAATGAGCAGTTCTTC
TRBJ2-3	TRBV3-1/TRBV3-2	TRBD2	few	CASSQGLAGGTDTQYF	TGTGCCAGCAGCCAAGGACTAGCCGGGGGCACAGATACGCAGTATTTT
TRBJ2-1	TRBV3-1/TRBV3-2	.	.	CASSLGGAQFDEQFF	TGTGCCAGCAGCCTTGGGGGGGCTCAATTCGATGAGCAGTTCTTC